This entry lists 18 T cell receptor beta chains sequenced from one sample in a study of regulatory T cells in long-lasting Graves disease. Indicated time point: newly diagnosed GD, antithyroid drugs for less than 3 months. From PBMCs, RNA was extracted and then used to make the TCR library. Construction of TCR beta libraries relied on iRepertoire HTBI primers and on Arm-PCR targeting CDR3 regions. TCRdb recomputed calls from the multiplex PCR reads with MiXCR, one row per CDR3 protein. This table holds more than 450,000 distinct CDR3 sequences, around 13% found once. The same sample was also used in a study of T cells in Graves' hyperthyroidism and ophthalmopathy.

This sample comprised peripheral blood mononuclear cells (PBMCs), obtained at new diagnosis, from a patient treated with antithyroid drugs. Receptors originate from a woman aged 25 to 39 with Graves disease.

This clonotype came up many times. The J gene is TRBJ2-7, the V gene TRBV5-1; 12 bases are shared with TRBD2. This CDR3 has 15 amino acids. Germline assignment: CDR1 SGHRS and CDR2 YFSETQ. Trimming cost V 4 bases and J 6 bases; bases outside gene matches: 8. CDR3 DNA: TGCGCCAGCAGCCCAGTGACTAGCGGGAGAGGCGAGCAGTACTTC. This sequence encodes CASSPVTSGRGEQYF.

On this clonotype itself: A clone one base away is much larger, so this may be a read error. The chain employs TRBV6-1 and TRBJ1-1, with D perhaps matching TRBD1 (5 bases). This CDR3 region has 14 residues. Germline values: CDR1 MNHNS, CDR2 SASEGT. The CDR3 sequence is CASTPARGTTEALF. CDR3 nucleotides: TGTGCCAGCACCCCGGCTCGAGGGACCACTGAAGCTCTCTTT.

There are many counts of this clonotype. V and J are TRBV19 and TRBJ2-3; 14 bases fit TRBD2. Germline assignment: CDR1 LNHDA and CDR2 SQIVND (reference sequence). V was clipped by 3 bases and J by 5 bases; unmatched bases: 7. The CDR3 covers 17 residues. CDR3 protein: CASSIRGLAGEGDTQYF. The CDR3 region has the DNA TGTGCCAGTAGTATCCGGGGACTAGCGGGAGAGGGAGATACGCAGTATTTT.

This clonotype was observed many times. One junction end disagrees with the germline gene, perhaps due to a read error. The V and J genes are TRBV5-1 and TRBJ2-5; D is undetermined. Germline loops: CDR1 SGHRS, CDR2 YFSETQ. CDR3 length: 12 residues. CDR3 DNA: TGTGCCAGCAGCCCATGGGGAGAGACCCAGTACTTC. It specifies CASSPWGETQYF. Based on the CDR3 plus reference TRBV5-1 and TRBJ2-5, the full variable domain is KAGVTQTPRYLIKTRGQQVTLSCSPISGHRSVSWYQQTPGQGLQFLFEYFSETQRNKGNFPGRFSGRQFSNSRSEMNVSTLELGDSALYLCASSPWGETQYFGPGTRLLVL.

The V call is TRBV15, the J call TRBJ2-1, with TRBD2 matching 13 bases. The CDR3 extends over 17 amino acids. CDR1 is LNHNV and CDR2 is YYDKDF in the germline V gene (reference sequence). Trimming cost V 0 bases and J 6 bases; bases outside gene matches: 5. CDR3 amino acids: CATSREPLAGGFNEQFF. Written as DNA, the CDR3 is TGTGCCACCAGCAGAGAACCACTAGCGGGAGGGTTCAATGAGCAGTTCTTC.

The rearrangement links TRBV7-2 to TRBJ2-5; possibly TRBD1 or TRBD2 for D (6 bases each). Trimming took off 5 bases at V and 5 bases at J, with 15 bases between the two ends. The CDR3 sequence is 14 residues long. Germline V gives CDR1 SGHTA, CDR2 FQGNSA. CDR3 sequence: CASSPGSGAETQYF. CDR3 DNA sequence: TGTGCCAGCAGCCCGGGGTCGGGGGCGGAGACCCAGTACTTC.

The chain combines TRBV28 with TRBJ2-1, with 9 bases that match TRBD2. Germline assignment: CDR1 MDHEN and CDR2 SYDVKM. V shed 2 bases and J 8 bases; nucleotides not matched to a gene: 10. The CDR3 is 16 amino acids. CDR3 region: CASSLRPAGGRYEQFF. CDR3 DNA sequence: TGTGCCAGCAGTTTACGACCGGCGGGAGGGAGGTATGAGCAGTTCTTC.

V and J are TRBV11-2 and TRBJ2-1; D uncertain. V shed 7 bases and J shed 6 bases, with 10 bases lying between them. CDR1 is SGHAT, CDR2 FQNNGV, per germline. The CDR3 covers 12 residues. The CDR3 loop is CASTLGSNEQFF. The CDR3 DNA follows: TGTGCCAGCACCCTAGGCAGCAATGAGCAGTTCTTC.

This clonotype was counted at least ten times. The J gene is TRBJ2-1, the V gene TRBV7-8; 7 bases match TRBD2. This CDR3 is built from 15 residues. V lost 0 bases, J lost 7 bases, and 6 bases stayed unmatched. From germline, CDR1 is SGHVS and CDR2 FQNEAQ. DNA for the CDR3: TGTGCCAGCAGCTTAGCCCTTGGTAGCGGGAATGAGCAGTTCTTC. Translation gives CASSLALGSGNEQFF.

This chain uses TRBV4-1 with TRBJ1-2, with unresolved D. There are 15 residues in the CDR3. From germline, CDR1 is MGHRA and CDR2 YSYEKL. V shed 0 bases and J shed 8 bases, with 16 bases lying between them. Here the CDR3 DNA reads TGCGCCAGCAGCCAAGATACGAGCCTCCCGAAAGGCTACACCTTC. Protein: CASSQDTSLPKGYTF.

This clonotype was detected ten times or more. V is TRBV27 and J is TRBJ1-1, with D perhaps matching TRBD1 (5 bases). The germline CDR1 and CDR2 sequences are MNHEY and SMNVEV (reference sequence). V dropped 10 bases and J dropped 0 bases, with 12 bases sitting between them. The CDR3 runs 13 residues. The CDR3 nucleotides are TGTGCCACCCTGGGGCGGATGAACACTGAAGCTTTCTTT. Its translation: CATLGRMNTEAFF.

This clonotype was detected many times. The gene calls are TRBV11-2 and TRBJ1-1, with D possibly TRBD1 on 6 matching bases. Trimming removed 5 bases at V and 8 bases at J, with 18 bases between. Germline V gene data show CDR1 as SGHAT and CDR2 as FQNNGV. The CDR3 loop spans 14 amino acids. The CDR3 coding sequence is TGTGCCAGCAGCATTCCGGGGGCGCTTGCCGAAGCTTTCTTT. Amino acid sequence: CASSIPGALAEAFF. Full variable domain (rest looked up from reference TRBV11-2 and TRBJ1-1): EAGVAQSPRYKIIEKRQSVAFWCNPISGHATLYWYQQILGQGPKLLIQFQNNGVVDDSQLPKDRFSAERLKGVDSTLKIQPAKLEDSAVYLCASSIPGALAEAFFGQGTRLTVV.

This sequence joins TRBV4-2 and TRBJ2-5; 8 bases are a match to TRBD2. Per germline, CDR1 LGHNA and CDR2 YNFKEQ. The trim removed 8 bases at V and 5 bases at J, leaving 7 bases unmatched. The CDR3 runs 13 residues. CDR3 nucleotides: TGTGCCAGCGGGCGGGAGGCCAGTGAGACCCAGTACTTC. Amino acid sequence: CASGREASETQYF.

The chain joins TRBV4-1 to TRBJ2-7, with TRBD2 identical over 7 bases. Germline CDR1 reads MGHRA; CDR2 reads YSYEKL. The CDR3 is 12 amino acids. The trim removed 1 base at V and 10 bases at J, leaving 4 bases unmatched. The CDR3 DNA is TGCGCCAGCAGCCAAGTGGGAGGGGACCAGTACTTC. Translated, it gives CASSQVGGDQYF.

In regard to this clonotype: The final CDR3 position lacks the conserved phenylalanine or tryptophan, pointing to a likely read error. The chain uses TRBV9 and TRBJ1-6; 8 nucleotides agree with TRBD1. CDR1 and CDR2 (germline): SGDLS, YYNGEE. This CDR3 region has 17 residues. The ends lost 4 bases at V and 6 bases at J; junction bases unmatched: 12. The CDR3 spells CASSPHRGTGLNSPLHV. The CDR3 nucleotides are TGTGCCAGCAGCCCCCATAGAGGGACAGGTCTTAATTCACCCCTCCACGTT.

This clonotype turned up a few times. The chain couples TRBV19 to TRBJ1-3; unclear D gene. The germline V and J ends were trimmed by 3 bases and 4 bases, with 7 bases remaining between them. The CDR3 runs to 13 residues. Germline V lookup: CDR1 LNHDA, CDR2 SQIVND (reference sequence). The CDR3 sequence: CASSIARGNTIYF. The CDR3 coding sequence is TGTGCCAGTAGTATTGCGCGAGGAAACACCATATATTTT.

The chain joins TRBV14 to TRBJ2-2; no clear D gene. This CDR3 spans 14 amino acids. The ends were cut back, 0 bases at V and 7 bases at J, with 9 bases in the middle. Germline loops: CDR1 SGHDN, CDR2 FVKESK. In nucleotides, the CDR3 is TGTGCCAGCAGCCAAGATGTACAGTTCGGGGAGCTGTTTTTT. Translation: CASSQDVQFGELFF.

In this sample, this clonotype turned up a few times. V is TRBV30 and J is TRBJ1-3, with TRBD1 as a possible D gene (5 bases). The CDR3 has 17 amino acids. Germline CDR1 reads GTSNPN; CDR2 reads SVGIG (reference sequence). The V gene lost 3 bases and the J gene lost 0 bases, with 18 bases spanning the gap. CDR3 DNA sequence: TGTGCCTGGAGCGCAGGGTCTCTTTACGTCTCTGGAAACACCATATATTTT. It translates to CAWSAGSLYVSGNTIYF.